The 24 T cell receptor beta chains reported below all come from one sample, sequenced in a study of CD8 T cells in Susac syndrome. Random hexamers were used to reverse transcribe an amount of about 0.45 to 1 ug RNA. Each CDR3 protein is one row after TCRdb ran MiXCR on the immunoSEQ multiplex PCR reads. Among 95,000 to 150,000 distinct CDR3 sequences listed, around 94% were seen once. Input material: CD4+ T cells from PBMCs. All receptors derive from a human donor in good health.

This clonotype was found a few times. The genes are TRBV7-9 and TRBJ2-7, with 8 positions matching TRBD1. This CDR3 has 14 residues. Germline values: CDR1 SEHNR, CDR2 FQNEAQ (reference sequence). V gave up 4 bases and J gave up 3 bases; unmatched junction bases: 5. The CDR3 region is CASSSGTGSYEQYF. DNA of the CDR3: TGTGCCAGCAGCTCCGGGACAGGCAGCTACGAGCAGTACTTC.

V is TRBV7-9 and J is TRBJ2-7; 7 bases are shared with TRBD2. After removal of 5 bases from V and 4 bases from J, the junction contained 11 bases not matched to a gene. CDR1 and CDR2 from the germline V gene are SEHNR and FQNEAQ (reference sequence). CDR3 size: 15 residues. In nucleotides, the CDR3 is TGTGCCAGCAGCCCGCTAGCGGTGGCGAGGTACGAGCAGTACTTC. Its protein product is CASSPLAVARYEQYF. Together with reference TRBV7-9 and TRBJ2-7, the CDR3 gives the full variable domain: DTGVSQNPRHKITKRGQNVTFRCDPISEHNRLYWYRQTLGQGPEFLTYFQNEAQLEKSRLLSDRFSAERPKGSFSTLEIQRTEQGDSAMYLCASSPLAVARYEQYFGPGTRLTVT.

The chain recombines TRBV5-1 with TRBJ1-2; 7 bases agree with TRBD1. Trimming removed 4 bases from V and 4 bases from J; junction bases left unmatched: 16. Germline CDR1 is SGHRS and CDR2 is YFSETQ. The CDR3 extends over 17 amino acids. CDR3 protein: CASSPSSSGGILYGYTF. Here the CDR3 DNA reads TGCGCCAGCAGCCCCTCCTCCTCAGGGGGAATCCTCTATGGCTACACCTTC.

The gene calls are TRBV7-2 and TRBJ2-5; D assignment may be TRBD1 or TRBD2 (5 bases each). The V gene lost 1 base and the J gene lost 6 bases, with 18 bases spanning the gap. CDR1 is SGHTA, CDR2 FQGNSA, per germline. CDR3 length equals 16 residues. DNA for the CDR3: TGTGCCAGCAGCTTAGGAGGGGTGTTCGGTAGGAAGACCCAGTACTTC. This codes for CASSLGGVFGRKTQYF.

This clonotype was recorded only once. This chain links TRBV18 with TRBJ2-7; 11 bases are shared with TRBD2. Germline V gene data show CDR1 as KGHSH and CDR2 as LQKENI. The length of the CDR3 is 14 residues. The trim removed 5 bases at V and 5 bases at J, leaving 5 bases unmatched. The CDR3 DNA reads as TGTGCCAGCTCAGCCGGACTAGCGGGTAACGAGCAGTACTTC. As protein: CASSAGLAGNEQYF.

Only one count was recorded for this clonotype. The rearrangement uses TRBV3-1 and TRBJ2-2; D unresolved. V gave up 7 bases and J gave up 0 bases, with 12 bases separating them. The CDR3 length is 15 residues. Germline V gene lookup returns CDR1 LGHDT and CDR2 YNNKEL (reference sequence). CDR3 bases: TGTGCCAGCACCAGAGAAGGGACGAACACCGGGGAGCTGTTTTTT. Translation gives CASTREGTNTGELFF.

The chain couples TRBV14 to TRBJ2-3; 10 bases line up with TRBD2. The CDR3 is 16 amino acids. Germline assignment: CDR1 SGHDN and CDR2 FVKESK. Losses at the gene ends were 5 bases for V and 4 bases for J; bases not matched to a gene: 9. Here the CDR3 reads CASSSRSLAGADTQYF. Here the CDR3 DNA reads TGTGCCAGCAGCTCCCGGTCCCTAGCGGGAGCAGATACGCAGTATTTT.

The chain uses TRBV30 and TRBJ2-5; TRBD1 matches at 7 bases. Unmatched junction bases numbered 9, after V lost 4 bases and J lost 1 base. This CDR3 has 15 residues. CDR1 is GTSNPN and CDR2 is SVGIG in the germline V gene (reference sequence). The CDR3 spells CAWTVQTGFQETQYF. The CDR3 coding sequence is TGTGCCTGGACCGTCCAGACAGGGTTCCAAGAGACCCAGTACTTC.

The rearrangement joins TRBV23-1 to TRBJ2-5, with D possibly called TRBD1 or TRBD2 (5 bases each). TRBV23-1 is an ORF, and what it does is uncertain. Between the trimmed V and J ends, which lost 2 bases and 9 bases, there was a span of 28 bases. This CDR3 is built from 18 residues. CDR3 sequence reads: CASSQHSPRQRVVLAQYF. The CDR3 DNA is TGCGCCAGCAGTCAACACTCCCCTCGACAGAGGGTAGTCTTGGCCCAGTACTTC.

The chain's CDR3 is CASTGPGVTDTQYF. CDR3 coding DNA: TGTGCCAGCACCGGACCCGGGGTGACAGATACGCAGTATTTT. V usage is TRBV11-2 and J usage is TRBJ2-3; D possibly corresponds to TRBD2 (5 bases). From germline, CDR1 is SGHAT and CDR2 FQNNGV. The CDR3 is made up of 14 amino acids. V lost 7 bases and J lost 3, with 14 bases in between.

The rearrangement links TRBV6-5 to TRBJ2-7; TRBD1 aligns across 11 bases. The V and J ends lost 2 bases and 4 bases, in that order; junction bases with no gene match: 4. Per germline, CDR1 MNHEY and CDR2 SVGAGI. There are 15 residues in the CDR3. CDR3 coding DNA: TGTGCCAGCAGTTACCGGGACAGGGGGACATACGAGCAGTACTTC. Amino acids: CASSYRDRGTYEQYF.

The chain couples TRBV11-2 to TRBJ1-3; D is ambiguous. Trimming stripped 5 bases from V and 2 bases from J, with 16 bases between. The CDR3 length is 16 residues. Germline CDR1 SGHAT, CDR2 FQNNGV. The CDR3 nucleotides are TGTGCCAGCAGCGTAGTGGGTTCGGCAGCTGGAAACACCATATATTTT. Encoded protein: CASSVVGSAAGNTIYF.

A few counts support this clonotype. The J gene is TRBJ1-1, the V gene TRBV18, with D possibly being TRBD1 (6 bases). Trimming removed 6 bases from V and 5 bases from J, with 10 bases in between. Per germline, CDR1 KGHSH and CDR2 LQKENI. The CDR3 has 12 residues. The CDR3 loop reads CASSSQGTEAFF. In DNA form, the CDR3 reads TGTGCCAGCTCCTCCCAGGGGACTGAAGCTTTCTTT. The full variable domain, with the rest looked up from reference TRBV18 and TRBJ1-1, is NAGVMQNPRHLVRRRGQEARLRCSPMKGHSHVYWYRQLPEEGLKFMVYLQKENIIDESGMPKERFSAEFPKEGPSILRIQQVVRGDSAAYFCASSSQGTEAFFGQGTRLTVV.

This chain connects TRBV5-6 to TRBJ1-5; D might be TRBD1 (5 bases). This CDR3 is 15 amino acids long. V lost 3 bases and J 3 bases, leaving 13 bases between the germline ends. In germline, CDR1 is SGHDT, CDR2 YYEEEE. CDR3 nucleotides: TGTGCCAGCAGCTATCAGGGAGTAAACAATCAGCCCCAGCATTTT. Residues: CASSYQGVNNQPQHF.

V and J are TRBV29-1 and TRBJ1-1; D not certain. The CDR3 is 14 amino acids. Trimming pared 7 bases from V and 4 bases from J, leaving 19 bases between. In germline, CDR1 is SQVTM, CDR2 ANQGSEA. DNA of the CDR3: TGCAGCGCCGCCCGCGAAAACCTTGGCACTGAAGCTTTCTTT. Its translation is CSAARENLGTEAFF.

The V call is TRBV20-1, the J call TRBJ1-1; 7 bases line up with TRBD1. Germline CDR1 and CDR2: DFQATT and SNEGSKA (reference sequence). The CDR3 consists of 13 residues. Trimming at V came to 5 bases and at J to 0 bases, leaving 3 bases not matched to a gene. DNA for the CDR3: TGCAGTGCTGGGACAGTTGTGAACACTGAAGCTTTCTTT. This encodes CSAGTVVNTEAFF.

The chain uses TRBV18 and TRBJ1-4; D unclear. Germline V gene sequence: CDR1 KGHSH, CDR2 LQKENI. The CDR3 is 15 residues long. V dropped 3 bases and J dropped 0 bases, with 8 bases sitting between them. This CDR3 reads CASSPRGATNEKLFF. The CDR3 DNA is TGTGCCAGCTCACCGCGAGGAGCAACTAATGAAAAACTGTTTTTT. Drawing the rest from reference TRBV18 and TRBJ1-4, the complete variable domain is NAGVMQNPRHLVRRRGQEARLRCSPMKGHSHVYWYRQLPEEGLKFMVYLQKENIIDESGMPKERFSAEFPKEGPSILRIQQVVRGDSAAYFCASSPRGATNEKLFFGSGTQLSVL.

This chain links TRBV6-2 or TRBV6-3 with TRBJ1-1; D may be TRBD1 (5 bases). This CDR3 is built from 12 residues. Germline-derived CDR1 and CDR2 are MNHEY and SVGEGT. V dropped 4 bases and J dropped 7 bases, with 10 bases sitting between them. Written as DNA, the CDR3 is TGTGCCAGCAGTTCTAGGGGCCTTGAAGCTTTCTTT. It specifies CASSSRGLEAFF.

This chain joins TRBV29-1 and TRBJ1-1; D remains unclear. Germline lookup yields CDR1 SQVTM and CDR2 ANQGSEA. V was cut by 5 bases and J by 0 bases, with 10 bases left in between. The CDR3 is 13 residues long. The CDR3 loop reads CSVHGILNTEAFF. CDR3 bases: TGCAGCGTTCATGGGATACTGAACACTGAAGCTTTCTTT. The entire variable domain, with the rest obtained from reference TRBV29-1 and TRBJ1-1, is as follows: SAVISQKPSRDICQRGTSLTIQCQVDSQVTMMFWYRQQPGQSLTLIATANQGSEATYESGFVIDKFPISRPNLTFSTLTVSNMSPEDSSIYLCSVHGILNTEAFFGQGTRLTVV.

CDR3 region: CASSPRIPGNTIYF. For the CDR3, the DNA is TGTGCCAGCTCACCGAGAATTCCTGGAAACACCATATATTTT. The chain uses TRBV18 and TRBJ1-3; D unresolved. Germline loops: CDR1 KGHSH, CDR2 LQKENI. Deletions cut 3 bases from V and 2 bases from J, with 8 bases between. The CDR3 runs 14 residues.

V usage is TRBV7-8 and J usage is TRBJ1-1, with D unclear. Germline lookup yields CDR1 SGHVS and CDR2 FQNEAQ. Deletions cut 4 bases from V and 3 bases from J, with 12 bases between. The CDR3 has 14 amino acids. CDR3 coding DNA: TGTGCCAGCAGCTCCGGTGGGGAGTACACTGAAGCTTTCTTT. This codes for CASSSGGEYTEAFF.

This rearrangement joins TRBV29-1 to TRBJ2-3; TRBD2 matches 14 bases. The CDR3 loop spans 15 amino acids. J lost 3 bases, V lost 6 bases, and 5 bases had no gene match. CDR1 is SQVTM, CDR2 ANQGSEA, per germline. This chain's CDR3 is CSVGGLAGVTDTQYF. As DNA, the CDR3 is TGCAGCGTCGGGGGACTAGCGGGAGTAACAGATACGCAGTATTTT.

The rearrangement links TRBV6-5 to TRBJ2-1, with D perhaps TRBD2 (6 bases). There are 14 residues in the CDR3. V lost 0 bases, J lost 7 bases, and 10 bases lay in between. Germline V lookup: CDR1 MNHEY, CDR2 SVGAGI. The CDR3 region has the DNA TGTGCCAGCAGTTACTCGATCGCGGGGAATGAGCAGTTCTTC. It translates to CASSYSIAGNEQFF.

This clonotype appeared a single time. The chain is built from TRBV7-2 and TRBJ2-1; D is unresolved. The germline V gene has CDR1 SGHTA and CDR2 FQGNSA. The CDR3 covers 11 residues. V dropped 5 bases and J dropped 10 bases, with 9 bases sitting between them. This CDR3 reads CASSRATEQFF. CDR3 in DNA: TGTGCCAGCAGCCGGGCCACAGAGCAGTTCTTC.